This TCR beta chain emerged from a study of shared clonotypes between healthy human individuals. Data came from immunoSEQ multiplex PCR; TCRdb stores just in-frame clones and leaves some out. The table lists approximately 98,000 clones, 68% of them singletons. This CDR3 has 13 amino acids. Germline CDR1 SQVTM, CDR2 ANQGSEA. V lost 3 bases and J lost 5, with 12 bases in between. CD45RO+ cells joined CCR7-negative CD45RA+ TemRA cells to form CD8 memory. This clone has only one observation. This receptor was obtained from a woman aged 30 to 39 in good health. Source material: memory CD8+ T cells sorted from blood. The subset was: CD45RO+ cells pooled with CCR7-negative TemRA cells. This chain connects TRBV29-1 to TRBJ2-3, with a tentative D call TRBD1 (5 bases). The CDR3 spells CSVERQTKDTQYF. CDR3 sequence (DNA): TGCAGCGTTGAGAGACAGACAAAAGATACGCAGTATTTT.